This T cell receptor (beta chain) was sequenced for a study of T cell responses to AZD1222 COVID-19 vaccine (dated by TCRdb to about 2021). In the study overall: AZD1222 recipients with second doses at about 4 weeks or about 12 weeks were pooled, because spike-specific TCR depth and breadth did not differ between schedules. TCR sequencing covered some 240 trial participants: 200 to 220 given two doses of AZD1222 and about 26 given two doses of MenACWY control vaccine. Enrollment into the trials was organized by age into subgroups of 18-55, 56-69 and 70-plus years, and those subgroups contained roughly 140, 27 and 60 TCR-sequenced participants, respectively. On the study overall, not on this receptor specifically: The 56-69-year group was small, and its depth increase did not reach significance, likely because of low power. Because no day 14 peak-response samples were available, repertoires were characterized only after the peak T cell response. Vaccine-associated CD4 TCRs spanned the whole spike protein, with dominant responses in regions 160-218 and 743-854. After two AZD1222 doses, spike-specific TCR breadth and depth were significantly higher than at day 0 and than in MenACWY recipients. Most participants were white British and females outnumbered males, and the authors suggested that clonal diversity may have been underestimated. Conclusions about previously exposed vaccinees were limited because only 5 or 6 AZD1222 recipients were SARS-CoV-2 seropositive at baseline. Reportedly, almost half of the unique spike-specific TCRs recognized epitopes lying outside the regions that are mutated in the B.1.351 and B.1.1.7 variants.

Details on this clone: The target of this receptor is not known. No per-base quality is available; no much larger clone lies one base away.

The CDR3 regions of human TCRbeta chains were subjected to immunosequencing. The paper's processing steps were these. Repertoire TCRs were checked for matches against a reference library of SARS-CoV-2-specific TCRs that had been generated using the MIRA antigen-specificity platform. Breadth was defined as the fraction of unique TCRs that were SARS-CoV-2-associated. Depth was defined as the fraction of total T cells that were SARS-CoV-2-associated. Using the MIRA data, each spike-specific TCR was mapped to the spike region that the TCR reacts to and placed in a CD4 or CD8 class. Log10-transformed breadth and depth values were compared by one-way ANOVA with Sidak's multiple comparisons tests. The table comes from immuneACCESS by way of TCRdb, which keeps in-frame sequences with V and J called. Part of the clones is missing from these tables; in studies checked, under half for an unresolved V gene and the rest for unknown reasons. The V and J calls and clone size are taken from that table; D and trimming were inferred from the DNA. Present in this sample are 95,000 to 150,000 clones, around 86% of which were seen just once. The ten top clones hold about 1.2% of the sample.

This sample's time point label indicates: baseline before first vaccination. Vaccinee samples were obtained from the UK trials COV001 and COV002, which included a single-blind randomized controlled phase 2/3 trial of AZD1222 (ChAdOx1 nCoV-19) in healthy adults. For TCRbeta chain sequencing, PBMC samples from trial participants were taken at day 0 and at day 28 after the second dose. CDR1 and CDR2 were assigned from the germline V gene as MRHNA and SNTAGT. Germline trimming amounts to 8 bases on V and 0 bases on J, with 8 as the count of junction bases outside the gene matches. The CDR3, cysteine through phenylalanine, is 16 amino acids long. Only the CDR3 DNA is retained, 48 bases long and in frame from the first base.

The TCR was taken from an adult in good health. The sequence is built from TRBV6-4 and TRBJ1-2, with 11 bases aligning to TRBD1. This sample comprised peripheral blood, obtained on day 0 of AZD1222 vaccination. The CDR3 reads as follows: CASRRDRGTSNYGYTF. The bases read TGTGCCAGCCGACGGGACAGGGGGACCTCTAACTATGGCTACACCTTC.